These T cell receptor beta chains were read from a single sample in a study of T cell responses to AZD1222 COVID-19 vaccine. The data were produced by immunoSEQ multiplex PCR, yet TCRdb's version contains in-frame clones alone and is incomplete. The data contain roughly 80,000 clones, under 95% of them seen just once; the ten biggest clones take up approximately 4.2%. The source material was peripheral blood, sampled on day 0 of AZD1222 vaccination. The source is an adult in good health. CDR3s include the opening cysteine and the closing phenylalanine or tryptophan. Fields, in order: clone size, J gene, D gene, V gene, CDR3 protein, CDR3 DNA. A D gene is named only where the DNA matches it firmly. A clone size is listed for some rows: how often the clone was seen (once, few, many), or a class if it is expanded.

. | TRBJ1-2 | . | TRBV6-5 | CASSLDNNYHGYTF | TGTGCCAGCAGCCTAGACAATAACTATCATGGCTACACCTTC
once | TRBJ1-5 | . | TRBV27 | CASSSGSNQPQHF | TGTGCCAGCAGCTCGGGTAGCAATCAGCCCCAGCATTTT
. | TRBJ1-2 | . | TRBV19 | CASSIQAEEAYGYTF | TGTGCCAGTAGTATTCAGGCAGAAGAGGCCTATGGCTACACCTTC
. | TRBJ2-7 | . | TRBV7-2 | CASSLEGTVYEQYF | TGTGCCAGCAGCTTAGAGGGGACTGTCTACGAGCAGTACTTC
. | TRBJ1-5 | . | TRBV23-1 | CASSIRWGAGQPQHF | TGCGCCAGCAGCATCCGGTGGGGGGCTGGTCAGCCCCAGCATTTT
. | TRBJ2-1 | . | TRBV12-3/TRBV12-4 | CASSLGLDNEQFF | TGTGCCAGCAGTTTAGGTTTGGACAATGAGCAGTTCTTC
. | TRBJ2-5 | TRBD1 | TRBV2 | CASKIGQDQETQYF | TGTGCCAGCAAGATAGGACAGGATCAAGAGACCCAGTACTTC
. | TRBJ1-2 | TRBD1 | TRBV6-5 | CASNGGGFYGYTF | TGTGCCAGCAACGGAGGGGGCTTCTATGGCTACACCTTC
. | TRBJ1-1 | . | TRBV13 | CASSLFTEAFF | TGTGCCAGCAGCTTATTTACTGAAGCTTTCTTT
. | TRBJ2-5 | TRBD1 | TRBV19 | CASSMWDREETQYF | TGTGCCAGTAGTATGTGGGACAGGGAAGAGACCCAGTACTTC
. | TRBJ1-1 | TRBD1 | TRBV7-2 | CASSLSGGFTEAFF | TGTGCCAGCAGCTTATCAGGGGGCTTCACTGAAGCTTTCTTT
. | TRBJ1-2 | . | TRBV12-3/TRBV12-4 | CASRGRHPGTTF | TGTGCCAGCAGGGGCAGGCATCCGGGGACCACCTTC
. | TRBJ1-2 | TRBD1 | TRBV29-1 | CSAGDRAYGYTF | TGCAGCGCCGGGGACAGGGCCTATGGCTACACCTTC
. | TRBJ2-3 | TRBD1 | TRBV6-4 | CASSVMSGGDTQYF | TGTGCCAGCAGTGTCATGTCAGGGGGAGATACGCAGTATTTT
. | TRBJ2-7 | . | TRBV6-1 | CASSEAVSIYEQYF | TGTGCCAGCAGTGAAGCGGTCAGTATCTACGAGCAGTACTTC
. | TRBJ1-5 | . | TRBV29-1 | CSLWDIQSPFQPQHF | TGCAGCTTATGGGACATACAATCTCCCTTTCAGCCCCAGCATTTT
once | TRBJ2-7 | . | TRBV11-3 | CASSFGRSSYEQYF | TGTGCCAGCAGCTTCGGCAGGTCCTCCTACGAGCAGTACTTC
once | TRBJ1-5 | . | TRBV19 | CASSMASNQPQHF | TGTGCCAGTAGTATGGCTTCCAATCAGCCCCAGCATTTT
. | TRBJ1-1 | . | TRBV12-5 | CASGRTELNTEAFF | TGTGCTAGTGGTAGGACAGAATTGAACACTGAAGCTTTCTTT
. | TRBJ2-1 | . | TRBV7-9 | CASASGADSYNEQFF | TGTGCCAGCGCATCCGGGGCGGACTCCTACAATGAGCAGTTCTTC
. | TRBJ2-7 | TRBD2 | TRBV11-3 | CASSPGRRENPDF | TGTGCCAGCAGCCCAGGTCGGCGGGAGAACCCCGACTTC
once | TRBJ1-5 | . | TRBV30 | CAWGRHGGNQPQHF | TGTGCCTGGGGACGTCATGGGGGCAATCAGCCCCAGCATTTT
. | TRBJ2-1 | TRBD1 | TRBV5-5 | CASSQGPQGVGYEQFF | TGTGCCAGCAGCCAGGGCCCACAGGGGGTAGGCTATGAGCAGTTCTTC
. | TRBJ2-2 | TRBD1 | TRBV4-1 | CASSPSLLGTATPELFF | TGCGCCAGCAGCCCATCGCTACTCGGGACAGCCACTCCGGAGCTGTTTTTT
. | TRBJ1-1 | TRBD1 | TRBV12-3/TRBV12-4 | CASSSSGGIEAFF | TGTGCCAGCAGTTCCTCAGGGGGCATTGAAGCTTTCTTT
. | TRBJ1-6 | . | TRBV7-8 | CASSLAGENSPLHF | TGTGCCAGCAGCTTAGCAGGGGAGAATTCACCCCTCCACTTT
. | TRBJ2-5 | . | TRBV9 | CASSVVSTGETQYF | TGTGCCAGCAGCGTAGTTTCAACCGGGGAGACCCAGTACTTC
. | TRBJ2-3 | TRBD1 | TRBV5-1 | CASSLAGTGGLNF | TGCGCCAGCAGCTTGGCCGGGACAGGGGGCTTAAATTTT
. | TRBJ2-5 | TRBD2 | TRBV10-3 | CAISEASSGKRETQYF | TGTGCCATCAGTGAAGCCTCTAGCGGGAAGAGAGAGACCCAGTACTTC
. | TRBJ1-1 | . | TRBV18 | CASSPLTDMNTEAFF | TGTGCCAGCTCACCGCTGACAGACATGAACACTGAAGCTTTCTTT
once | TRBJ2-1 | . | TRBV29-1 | CSVELAYSYNEQFF | TGCAGCGTTGAATTGGCGTATTCCTACAATGAGCAGTTCTTC
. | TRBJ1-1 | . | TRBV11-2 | CASRPPWEDTEAFF | TGTGCCAGCAGGCCTCCTTGGGAGGACACTGAAGCTTTCTTT
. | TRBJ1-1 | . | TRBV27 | CASSMITADTEAFF | TGTGCCAGCAGTATGATAACAGCTGACACTGAAGCTTTCTTT
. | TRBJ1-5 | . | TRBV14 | CASSQNGGQPQHF | TGTGCCAGCAGCCAAAACGGGGGACAGCCCCAGCATTTT
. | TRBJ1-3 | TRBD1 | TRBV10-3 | CAIREWGTGGSGNTIYF | TGTGCCATCAGGGAGTGGGGGACAGGAGGCTCTGGAAACACCATATATTTT
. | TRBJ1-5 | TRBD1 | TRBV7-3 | CASSHHTGGQPQHF | TGTGCCAGCAGCCATCATACAGGGGGTCAGCCCCAGCATTTT
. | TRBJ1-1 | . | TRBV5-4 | CASSLYAGKNTEAFF | TGTGCCAGCAGCTTGTACGCAGGGAAGAACACTGAAGCTTTCTTT
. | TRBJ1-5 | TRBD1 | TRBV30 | CAWSSTGSQPQHF | TGTGCCTGGAGTTCGACAGGGAGTCAGCCCCAGCATTTT
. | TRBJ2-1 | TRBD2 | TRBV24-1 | CAVGTSGGTASYNEQFF | TGTGCCGTAGGGACTAGCGGGGGGACGGCCTCCTACAATGAGCAGTTCTTC
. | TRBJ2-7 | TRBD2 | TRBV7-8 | CASSLRTSGVNGYEQYF | TGTGCCAGCAGCCTTAGGACTAGCGGGGTTAATGGCTACGAGCAGTACTTC
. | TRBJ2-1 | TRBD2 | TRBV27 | CASRRGLAGNNEQFF | TGTGCCAGCAGGCGAGGACTAGCGGGGAACAATGAGCAGTTCTTC
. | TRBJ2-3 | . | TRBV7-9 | CASSLGGGGTYTDTQYF | TGTGCCAGCAGCTTAGGAGGGGGCGGGACCTACACAGATACGCAGTATTTT
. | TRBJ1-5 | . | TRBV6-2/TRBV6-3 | CASSTRHNRHQPQHF | TGTGCCAGCAGTACGCGACATAATAGGCATCAGCCCCAGCATTTT
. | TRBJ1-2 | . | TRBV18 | CASSPAENYGYTF | TGTGCCAGCTCACCTGCAGAAAACTATGGCTACACCTTC
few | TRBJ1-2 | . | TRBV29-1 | CSVVVNYGYTF | TGCAGCGTTGTAGTGAACTATGGCTACACCTTC
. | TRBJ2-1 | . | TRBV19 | CASSMARSYNEQFF | TGTGCCAGTAGTATGGCTCGCTCCTACAATGAGCAGTTCTTC
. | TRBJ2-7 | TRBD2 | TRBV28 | CASSSTSGRVYEQYF | TGTGCCAGCAGCTCTACTAGCGGGAGGGTCTACGAGCAGTACTTC
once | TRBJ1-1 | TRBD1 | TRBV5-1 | CASSFTDRRALNTEAFF | TGCGCCAGCAGCTTCACGGACAGGAGGGCGCTGAACACTGAAGCTTTCTTT
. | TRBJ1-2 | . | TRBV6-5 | CASSPRNGYTF | TGTGCCAGCAGTCCACGGAATGGCTACACCTTC
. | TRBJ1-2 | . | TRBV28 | CASSLWDIGYTF | TGTGCCAGCAGTTTGTGGGATATTGGCTACACCTTC
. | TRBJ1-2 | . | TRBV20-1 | CSASHSNYGYTF | TGCAGTGCTAGTCACTCTAACTATGGCTACACCTTC
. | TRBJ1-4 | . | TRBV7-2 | CASSETGVEKLFF | TGTGCCAGCAGCGAAACGGGGGTCGAAAAACTGTTTTTT
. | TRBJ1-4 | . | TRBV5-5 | CASSLGTNEKLFF | TGTGCCAGCAGCTTGGGGACTAATGAAAAACTGTTTTTT
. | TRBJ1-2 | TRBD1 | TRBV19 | CASSSFRGTGSNYGYTF | TGTGCCAGTAGTTCATTTCGGGGGACAGGGTCTAACTATGGCTACACCTTC
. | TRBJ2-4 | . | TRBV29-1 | CSVENRGPANGAKNIQYF | TGCAGCGTTGAAAATCGGGGTCCGGCGAACGGAGCCAAAAACATTCAGTACTTC
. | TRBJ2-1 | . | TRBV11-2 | CASSPTQGGVLSEQFF | TGTGCCAGCAGCCCAACCCAGGGGGGGGTGTTGAGTGAGCAGTTCTTC
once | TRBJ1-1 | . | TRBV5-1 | CASSLDLGEGRAEAFF | TGCGCCAGCAGCTTGGATCTCGGGGAAGGTAGAGCTGAAGCTTTCTTT
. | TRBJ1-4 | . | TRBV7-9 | CASSFSEKLFF | TGTGCCAGCAGCTTTTCGGAAAAACTGTTTTTT
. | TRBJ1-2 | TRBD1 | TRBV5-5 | CASSLGSGPGGLRGYTF | TGTGCCAGCAGCTTGGGTTCTGGGCCAGGGGGTTTGAGAGGCTACACCTTC